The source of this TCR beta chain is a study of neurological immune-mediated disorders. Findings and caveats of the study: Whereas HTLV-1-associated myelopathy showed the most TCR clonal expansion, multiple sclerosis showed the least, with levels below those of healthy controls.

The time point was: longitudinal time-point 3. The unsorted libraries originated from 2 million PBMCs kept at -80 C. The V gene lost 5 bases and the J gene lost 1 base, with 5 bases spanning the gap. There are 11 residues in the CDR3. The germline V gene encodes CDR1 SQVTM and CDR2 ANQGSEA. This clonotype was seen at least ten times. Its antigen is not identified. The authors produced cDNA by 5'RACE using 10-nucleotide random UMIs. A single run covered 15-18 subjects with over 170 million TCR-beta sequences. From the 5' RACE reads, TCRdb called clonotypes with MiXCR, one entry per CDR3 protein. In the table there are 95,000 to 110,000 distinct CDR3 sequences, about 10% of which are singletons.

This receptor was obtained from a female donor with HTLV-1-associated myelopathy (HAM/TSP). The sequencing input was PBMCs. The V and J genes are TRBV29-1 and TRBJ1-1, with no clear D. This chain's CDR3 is CSVTGNTEAFF. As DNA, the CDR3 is TGCAGCGTTACGGGGAACACTGAAGCTTTCTTT.